A single T cell receptor (beta chain) is shown here with its context. These data are taken from a study of blood T cell repertoires in COVID-19. Study in general: COVID-19 samples, acute and convalescent, were from the United States, Italy and Spain. The analysed material was cDNA or gDNA that came from T cells, B-cell-depleted T cells, or PBMCs.

A Seattle source enrolled patients during active infection and followed them longitudinally. V dropped 7 bases and J dropped 2 bases, with 6 bases sitting between them. Germline V lookup: CDR1 SNHLY, CDR2 FYNNEI. The CDR3 has 11 amino acids. The table came from immunoSEQ multiplex PCR; TCRdb's copy has only in-frame clones and leaves some out. The table has around 280,000 clones, almost 90% seen once. The receptor was isolated from a woman aged 30 to 39 with COVID-19, enrolled during active disease. The chain employs TRBV2 and TRBJ2-7, with D uncertain. The source material was peripheral blood. The CDR3 DNA reads as TGTGCCAGCACTCTAACCTACGAGCAGTACTTC. It specifies CASTLTYEQYF. The full variable domain, rest sourced from reference TRBV2 and TRBJ2-7, is EPEVTQTPSHQVTQMGQEVILRCVPISNHLYFYWYRQILGQKVEFLVSFYNNEISEKSEIFDDQFSVERPDGSNFTLKIRSTKLEDSAMYFCASTLTYEQYFGPGTRLTVT.